The T cell receptor (beta chain) described here comes from a study of T-cell reconstitution after alpha-beta-depleted transplantation in children. The table lists this clonotype with many counts. This CDR3 is built from 15 residues. CDR1 is MNHNS and CDR2 is SASEGT in the germline V gene. The V segment lost 5 bases and the J segment 1 base; nucleotides outside the gene matches: 8. Researchers prepared the TCRbeta library using unique molecular identifiers, the study reports. MiXCR was run by TCRdb on the PCR reads, yielding one entry per CDR3 protein. This sample yields about 110,000 distinct CDR3 sequences, of which about a tenth are seen a single time; approximately 8% belongs to the top ten.

V is TRBV6-1 and J is TRBJ2-7; the match to TRBD1 covers 7 bases. This clonotype was obtained from a human donor who donated a stem cell graft to a child with acute lymphoblastic leukemia. The sample here was PBMCs from the stem cell graft donor, taken from the stem cell graft. CDR3 coding DNA: TGTGCCAGCAGTATTCGGACAGGCCTTTCCTACGAGCAGTACTTC. Encoded protein: CASSIRTGLSYEQYF.